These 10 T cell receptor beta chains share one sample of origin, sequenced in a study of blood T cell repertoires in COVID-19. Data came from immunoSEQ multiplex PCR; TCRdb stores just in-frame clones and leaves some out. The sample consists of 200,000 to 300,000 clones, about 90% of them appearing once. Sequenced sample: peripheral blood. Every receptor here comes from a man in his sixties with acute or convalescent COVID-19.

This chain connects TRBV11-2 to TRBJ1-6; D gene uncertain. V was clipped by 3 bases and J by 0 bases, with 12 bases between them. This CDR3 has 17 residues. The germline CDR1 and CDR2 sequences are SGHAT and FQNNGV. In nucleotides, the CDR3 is TGTGCCAGCAGCTTGGGGATGGGGAGCTCCTATAATTCACCCCTCCACTTT. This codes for CASSLGMGSSYNSPLHF.

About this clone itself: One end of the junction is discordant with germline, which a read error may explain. The CDR3 reads CASSLAGLVTRELFF. In DNA, the CDR3 is TGTGCCAGCAGCTTAGCGGGACTAGTCACCCGGGAGCTGTTTTTT. The rearrangement joins TRBV7-9 to TRBJ2-2; 8 positions match TRBD2. Germline CDR1 and CDR2: SEHNR and FQNEAQ (reference sequence). This CDR3 spans 15 amino acids.

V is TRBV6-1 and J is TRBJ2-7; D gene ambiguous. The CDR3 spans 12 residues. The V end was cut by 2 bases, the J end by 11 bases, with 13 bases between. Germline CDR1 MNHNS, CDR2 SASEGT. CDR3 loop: CASSEYRGMEYF. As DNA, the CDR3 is TGTGCCAGCAGTGAATATCGAGGTATGGAGTACTTC.

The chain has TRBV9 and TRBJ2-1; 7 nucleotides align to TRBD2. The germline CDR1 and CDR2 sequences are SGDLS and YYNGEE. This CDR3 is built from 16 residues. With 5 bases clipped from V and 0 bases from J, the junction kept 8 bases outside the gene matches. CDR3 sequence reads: CASSRQGGSSYNEQFF. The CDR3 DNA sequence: TGTGCCAGCAGTCGGCAGGGAGGGAGCTCCTACAATGAGCAGTTCTTC.

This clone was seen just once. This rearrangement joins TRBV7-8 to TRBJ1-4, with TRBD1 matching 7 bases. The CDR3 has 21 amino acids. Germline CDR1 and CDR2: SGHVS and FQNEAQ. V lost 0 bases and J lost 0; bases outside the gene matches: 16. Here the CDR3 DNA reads TGTGCCAGCAGCTTAGCGGGGTCAGGGGGGATTGGAGTTGCAACTAATGAAAAACTGTTTTTT. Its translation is CASSLAGSGGIGVATNEKLFF.

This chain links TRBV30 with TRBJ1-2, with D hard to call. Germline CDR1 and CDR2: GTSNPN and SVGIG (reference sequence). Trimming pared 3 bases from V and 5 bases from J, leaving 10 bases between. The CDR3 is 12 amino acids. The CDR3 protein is CAWRRSRYGYTF. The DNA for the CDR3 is TGTGCCTGGAGACGATCTAGGTATGGCTACACCTTC.

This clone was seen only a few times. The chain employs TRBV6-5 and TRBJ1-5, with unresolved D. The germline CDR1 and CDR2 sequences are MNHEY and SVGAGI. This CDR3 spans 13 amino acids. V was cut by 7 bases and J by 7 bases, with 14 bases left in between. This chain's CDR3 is CASTQGGLQPQHF. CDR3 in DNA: TGTGCCAGCACCCAAGGAGGGTTACAGCCCCAGCATTTT.

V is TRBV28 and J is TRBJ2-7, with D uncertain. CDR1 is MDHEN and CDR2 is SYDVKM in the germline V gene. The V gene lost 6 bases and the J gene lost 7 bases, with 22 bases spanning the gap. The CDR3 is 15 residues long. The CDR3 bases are TGTGCCAGCAGCCCCCCGAAAATCGGCCCCGGGGAGCAGTACTTC. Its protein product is CASSPPKIGPGEQYF.

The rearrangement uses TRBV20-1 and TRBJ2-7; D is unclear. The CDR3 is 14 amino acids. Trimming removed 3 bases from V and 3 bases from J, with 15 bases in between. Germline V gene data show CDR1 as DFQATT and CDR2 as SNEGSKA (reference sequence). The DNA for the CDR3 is TGCAGTGCTAGTATATCGGCGGTCCTCTACGAGCAGTACTTC. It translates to CSASISAVLYEQYF.

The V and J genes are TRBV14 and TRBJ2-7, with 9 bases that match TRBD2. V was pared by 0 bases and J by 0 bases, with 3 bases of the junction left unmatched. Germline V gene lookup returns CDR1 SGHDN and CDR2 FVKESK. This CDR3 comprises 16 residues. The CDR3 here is CASSQEPSGISYEQYF. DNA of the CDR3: TGTGCCAGCAGCCAAGAACCTAGCGGGATCTCCTACGAGCAGTACTTC.